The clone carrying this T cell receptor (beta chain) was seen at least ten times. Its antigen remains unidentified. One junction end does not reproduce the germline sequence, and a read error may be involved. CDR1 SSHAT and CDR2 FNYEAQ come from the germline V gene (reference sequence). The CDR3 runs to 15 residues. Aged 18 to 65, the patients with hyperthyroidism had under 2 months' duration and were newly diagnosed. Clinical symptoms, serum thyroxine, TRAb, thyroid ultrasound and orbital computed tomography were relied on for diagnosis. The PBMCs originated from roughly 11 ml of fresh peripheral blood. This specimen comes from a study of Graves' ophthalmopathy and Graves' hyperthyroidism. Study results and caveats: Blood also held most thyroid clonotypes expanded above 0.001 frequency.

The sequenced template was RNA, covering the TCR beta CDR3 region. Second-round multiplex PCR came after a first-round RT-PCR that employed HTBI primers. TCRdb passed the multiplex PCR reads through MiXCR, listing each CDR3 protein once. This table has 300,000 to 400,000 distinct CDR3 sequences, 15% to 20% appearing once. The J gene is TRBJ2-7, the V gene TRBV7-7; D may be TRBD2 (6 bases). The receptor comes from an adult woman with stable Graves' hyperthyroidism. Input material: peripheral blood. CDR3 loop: CASSPGVTRFYEQYF. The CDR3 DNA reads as TGTGCTAGCAGCCCGGGGGTTACCCGCTTTTACGAGCAGTACTTC.